The following is a T cell receptor (beta chain) sequence with its context. The antigen is undetermined. The sample is drawn from a study of early T cells in non-severe SARS-CoV-2 infection. On the study more broadly: Chains stayed unpaired after sequencing of bulk RNA from unsorted whole blood. Notes on the study in general: The VDJdb matching leaned toward anti-spike CD8 responses and overlooked private and CD4 specificities.

Researchers tagged individual cDNA molecules with unique molecular identifiers. TCRdb re-analysed the 5' RACE reads in MiXCR, keeping a single row per CDR3 protein. The sample yields about 64,000 distinct CDR3 sequences, more than 15% seen once. CDR3 length: 16 amino acids. Germline CDR1 is LGHNA and CDR2 is YSLEER. Losses at the gene ends were 0 bases for V and 6 bases for J; bases not matched to a gene: 6. This specimen consisted of whole blood, obtained at baseline. The clonotype comes from an adult who was a healthcare worker with PCR-confirmed SARS-CoV-2 infection or an uninfected control (not recorded which). The chain is built from TRBV4-3 and TRBJ2-3, with 10 positions matching TRBD2. DNA for the CDR3: TGCGCCAGCAGCCAAGAAATCGCAGCGGGAGGGGATACGCAGTATTTT. Protein sequence: CASSQEIAAGGDTQYF.